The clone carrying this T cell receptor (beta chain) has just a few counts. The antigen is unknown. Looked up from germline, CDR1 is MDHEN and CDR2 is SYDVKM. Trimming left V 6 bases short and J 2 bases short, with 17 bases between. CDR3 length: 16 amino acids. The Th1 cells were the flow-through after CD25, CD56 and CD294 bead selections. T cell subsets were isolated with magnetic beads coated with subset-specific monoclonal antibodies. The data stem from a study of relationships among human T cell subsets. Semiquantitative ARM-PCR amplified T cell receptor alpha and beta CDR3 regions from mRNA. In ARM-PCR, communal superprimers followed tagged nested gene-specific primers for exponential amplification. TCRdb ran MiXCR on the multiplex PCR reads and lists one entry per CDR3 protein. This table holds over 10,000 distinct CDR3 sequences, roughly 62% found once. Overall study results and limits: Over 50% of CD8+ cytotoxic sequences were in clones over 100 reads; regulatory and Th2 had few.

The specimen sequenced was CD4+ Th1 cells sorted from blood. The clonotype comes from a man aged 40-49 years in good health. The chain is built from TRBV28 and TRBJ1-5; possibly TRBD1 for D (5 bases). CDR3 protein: CASSAPPARGNQPQHF. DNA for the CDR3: TGTGCCAGCAGCGCCCCGCCGGCCAGGGGCAATCAGCCCCAGCATTTT.